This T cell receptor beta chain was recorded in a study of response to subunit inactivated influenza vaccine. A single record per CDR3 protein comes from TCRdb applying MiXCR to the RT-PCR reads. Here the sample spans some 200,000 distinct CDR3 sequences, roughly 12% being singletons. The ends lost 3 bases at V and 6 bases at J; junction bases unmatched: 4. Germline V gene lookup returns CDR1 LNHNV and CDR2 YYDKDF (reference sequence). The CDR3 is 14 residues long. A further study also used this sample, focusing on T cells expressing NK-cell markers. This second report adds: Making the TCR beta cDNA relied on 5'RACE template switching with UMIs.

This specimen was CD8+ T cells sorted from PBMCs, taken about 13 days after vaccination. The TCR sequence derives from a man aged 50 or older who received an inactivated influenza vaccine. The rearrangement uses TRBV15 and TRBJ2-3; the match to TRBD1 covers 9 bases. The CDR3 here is CATSSGQGSDTQYF. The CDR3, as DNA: TGTGCCACCAGCAGTGGACAGGGGTCGGATACGCAGTATTTT.